Listed below are T cell receptor beta chains from one sample, sequenced in a study of blood T cell repertoires in COVID-19. Assay used: immunoSEQ multiplex PCR; TCRdb lists only in-frame clones, some missing. The table includes 70,000 or so clones, about nine tenths detected once. Source material: peripheral blood. These receptors originate from a man between 65 and 85 years old with active or convalescent COVID-19. Each CDR3 is given with its conserved first and last residue. Each record gives: clone size, D gene, V gene, J gene, CDR3 protein. A D gene is named only where the DNA matches it firmly. Not all rows give a size; the values are once, few, many and, for expanded clones, a class.

NA	TRBD1	TRBV9	TRBJ2-7	CASSTETGIFSEQYF
NA	TRBD1	TRBV6-5	TRBJ1-4	CASSSPGQGGGELFF
NA	TRBD1	TRBV4-3	TRBJ1-1	CASSHPQGAVTEAFF
few	NA	TRBV28	TRBJ1-2	CASSLPGGAKLRHGYTF
NA	TRBD1	TRBV2	TRBJ2-2	CASRRGTGDTGELFF
NA	NA	TRBV30	TRBJ2-7	CAWSLGGLGSYEQYF
NA	NA	TRBV5-4	TRBJ1-6	CASRFVGQGNSPLHF
NA	NA	TRBV6-6	TRBJ1-1	CASSHPTGNTEAFF
few	NA	TRBV9	TRBJ2-2	CASSVGTNTGELFF
NA	NA	TRBV7-8	TRBJ1-1	CASSLVNVGIFLGEAFF
NA	NA	TRBV5-1	TRBJ2-5	CASSFRVRETQYF
few	TRBD2	TRBV6-5	TRBJ2-7	CASSPSGPRSYEQYF
NA	TRBD1	TRBV28	TRBJ2-7	CASSTSFWDRGHEQYF
few	NA	TRBV7-8	TRBJ1-5	CASRLGATNQPQHF
few	NA	TRBV28	TRBJ1-1	CASSLGGAANTEAFF
NA	NA	TRBV20-1	TRBJ2-7	CSASQGREQYF
NA	TRBD2	TRBV19	TRBJ2-1	CASSLGTSGIYNEQFF
NA	TRBD1	TRBV27	TRBJ1-1	CASSLQGTGYTEAFF
NA	NA	TRBV4-1	TRBJ2-1	CASSPQASVKGPYNEQFF
NA	NA	TRBV3-1/TRBV3-2	TRBJ1-2	CASSQGGRLIYGYTF
NA	NA	TRBV6-2/TRBV6-3	TRBJ1-5	CASSYQSGQGSQPQHF
NA	NA	TRBV27	TRBJ1-1	CASSLSARQSKAFF